Following are 4 T cell receptor beta chains from one sample sequenced in a study of T cell responses to AZD1222 COVID-19 vaccine (dated by TCRdb to the early 2020s). Per the publication, the time point label means: about 28 days (+/-7) after the second vaccine dose. The library relied on the immunoSEQ multiplex PCR assay. This is the immuneACCESS table as TCRdb keeps it, with only in-frame sequences that have V and J called. A part of the clones is gone; compared with another copy, unresolved V genes explain less than half, and the rest is unexplained. Recorded for this sample are about 140,000 clones; about 90% of them occurred a single time. 5% to 6.5% of the sample lies in the top ten. This specimen was peripheral blood, taken 28 days after the second AZD1222 dose. Receptors were obtained from an adult who received the AZD1222 COVID-19 vaccine.

V is TRBV5-1 and J is TRBJ2-1; 12 nucleotides agree with TRBD2. Unmatched junction bases numbered 4, after V lost 4 bases and J lost 5 bases. In germline, CDR1 is SGHRS, CDR2 YFSETQ. The length of the CDR3 is 15 residues. CDR3 region: CASSPTSGRNNEQFF. The CDR3 nucleotides read TGCGCCAGCAGCCCCACTAGCGGGAGGAACAATGAGCAGTTCTTC.

This chain uses TRBV4-2 with TRBJ1-2, with D perhaps TRBD1 (5 bases). Germline assignment: CDR1 LGHNA and CDR2 YNFKEQ. This CDR3 is built from 13 residues. Between the trimmed V and J ends, which lost 0 bases and 6 bases, there was a span of 8 bases. CDR3 DNA sequence: TGTGCCAGCAGCCAAGAGCAGGGCGATGGCTACACCTTC. Translated: CASSQEQGDGYTF.

This rearrangement joins TRBV12-3 or TRBV12-4 to TRBJ2-7, with D uncertain. Trimming removed 6 bases at V and 4 bases at J, with 13 bases between. This CDR3 contains 13 residues. CDR3 residues: CASRPRFPYEQYF. The DNA for the CDR3 is TGTGCCAGCAGGCCCCGTTTTCCTTACGAGCAGTACTTC.

This clone was counted a single time. The chain carries TRBV5-1 and TRBJ1-2; D not resolved. The V gene's germline CDR1 is SGHRS and CDR2 YFSETQ. This CDR3 has 15 amino acids. Trimming took off 1 base at V and 6 bases at J, with 16 bases between the two ends. CDR3 coding DNA: TGCGCCAGCAGCTTGTCAATCGGGCAGTCGGATGGCTACACCTTC. This translates into CASSLSIGQSDGYTF. Drawing the rest from reference TRBV5-1 and TRBJ1-2, the complete variable domain is KAGVTQTPRYLIKTRGQQVTLSCSPISGHRSVSWYQQTPGQGLQFLFEYFSETQRNKGNFPGRFSGRQFSNSRSEMNVSTLELGDSALYLCASSLSIGQSDGYTFGSGTRLTVV.